This TCR beta chain derives from a study of shared clonotypes between healthy human individuals. Study findings and constraints: Non-shared clonotypes were found to have lower generation probabilities than the clonotypes that were shared by all four of the sorted-subset donors.

Trimming cost V 1 base and J 2 bases, with 9 bases left between them. Germline assignment: CDR1 MNHNY and CDR2 SVGAGI (reference sequence). The CDR3 consists of 15 residues. For this clone: Its antigen is unidentified.

Original handling: In the immunoSEQ data, sequences were junction-only and lacked quality scores, so filtering differed. Sequenced by immunoSEQ multiplex PCR; TCRdb stores in-frame clones only, minus some. The DNA was the basis for D and trimming; V, J and clone size are from that table. The profile covers some 980,000 clones, with 60% to 85% appearing a single time and about 1.5% taken by the ten largest. Sequences were obtained from memory CD4+ T cells sorted from blood. Indicated subset: CD45RA-negative fraction. The chain links TRBV6-6 to TRBJ1-5; D unresolved. This sequence was found in a man between 18 and 29 years old in good health. The CDR3 nucleotides are TGTGCCAGCAGTTACTATGAGAGGGGCAATCAGCCCCAGCATTTT. Its translation: CASSYYERGNQPQHF.